Listed below are T cell receptor beta chains from one sample, sequenced in a study of blood T cells in healthy people across ages. In TCRdb, the 5' RACE reads were re-called with MiXCR into one record per CDR3 protein. The sample consists of some 670,000 distinct CDR3 sequences, roughly half of them appearing once. Sequencing was performed on blood. These receptors were taken from a woman at least 80 years old in good health. The CDR3 runs from the conserved cysteine through the conserved F or W. D genes are given only for firm matches. For some rows the clone size is stated as once, few or many, or as a class when expanded; others skip it.

- TRBD2 TRBJ2-2 TRBV20-1 CSVTLAGGLTNTGELFF
many TRBD2 TRBJ2-1 TRBV20-1 CSARFSGSSYNEQFF
many - TRBJ2-3 TRBV5-1 CASSLEGNTDTQYF
few - TRBJ1-2 TRBV10-3 CAISDPNRDDRGYTF
many - - TRBV5-1 CASSLEAEQYF
many - TRBJ2-1 TRBV2 CASSDRQGIAQFF
- - TRBJ1-2 TRBV7-6 CASSLEANPAGGYTF
many TRBD2 TRBJ2-5 TRBV12-3/TRBV12-4 CASTMVAGVKSETQYF
- TRBD2 TRBJ2-3 TRBV6-2/TRBV6-3 CASSYGTSADTQYF
many - TRBJ2-7 TRBV4-2 CASSQEATTYEQYF
many - TRBJ1-5 TRBV7-8 CASSLEKGGNPNQPQHF
many - TRBJ1-4 TRBV5-1 CASSLGSSPRMGEKLFF
- - TRBJ2-7 TRBV12-3/TRBV12-4 CASSPPRDEQYF
- - - TRBV4-2 CASSQEGSLKETQYF
few TRBD2 TRBJ2-3 TRBV24-1 CATSGGGLVGTDTQYF
- TRBD2 TRBJ2-1 TRBV7-9 CASCLGTLAESDEQFF
many - TRBJ2-3 TRBV7-9 CASSLLGGVSPDTQYF
- TRBD1 TRBJ1-6 TRBV4-2 CASSLETGTYNSPLHF
many - TRBJ2-3 TRBV5-1 CASSLGWGSSTDTQYF
many - TRBJ2-3 TRBV9 CASSVGGFTDTQYF
- TRBD1 TRBJ1-5 TRBV28 CASLRDSVLLQPQHF
- TRBD1 TRBJ2-5 TRBV12-3/TRBV12-4 CASSVGQDQETQYF
- - TRBJ2-5 TRBV7-7 CASSLKGTPMETQYF
many TRBD2 TRBJ2-3 TRBV9 CASSARGAGKQYF
- - - TRBV5-1 CASSPQTLGEQYF
- TRBD1 TRBJ2-1 TRBV29-1 CSVPGTGLGNEQFF
many - TRBJ2-3 TRBV7-9 CASSLSGTHPDTQYF
- - TRBJ1-1 TRBV7-2 CASSLGTRLQAFF
many - TRBJ2-1 TRBV5-1 CASSWNLGKDEQFF
many - TRBJ2-7 TRBV6-5 CASSRGYEQYF
few - - TRBV4-3 CASSQDQSFYNEQYF
- TRBD1 TRBJ2-3 TRBV3-1 CASSARDRASTDTQYF
once - TRBJ1-5 TRBV27 CASSLYSGIFSNQPQHF
- - TRBJ2-2 TRBV11-2 CASSLRSPRTDNTGELFF
- TRBD1 TRBJ1-2 TRBV12-3/TRBV12-4 CASGGTAQLRDGYTF
once - TRBJ2-7 TRBV29-1 CSVEEGRDEQYF
many TRBD2 TRBJ2-1 TRBV5-1 CASSLVTAGDEQFF
- - TRBJ2-3 TRBV9 CASNVGGFWDTDTQYF
- - TRBJ2-2 TRBV4-2 CASSQQQRDTGELFF
many TRBD2 TRBJ2-1 TRBV20-1 CSASLGPGGNEQFF
- - TRBJ2-6 TRBV6-1 CASSTGTRFSSGANVLTF
- - - TRBV29-1 CSVAQGSYEQYF
- - TRBJ1-5 TRBV6-2/TRBV6-3 CASSYGGGMRSNQPQHF
- TRBD2 - TRBV29-1 CSVEGLGGGTYEQYF
many - TRBJ2-7 TRBV6-1 CASTRSGGDTNSYEQYF
few - TRBJ2-7 TRBV29-1 CSVEPGYF